A selection of T cell receptor beta chains follows, all from one sample in a study. TCRdb re-derived calls from the 5' RACE reads in MiXCR, one entry per CDR3 protein. Of some 60,000 distinct CDR3 sequences in the sample, 25% to 30% were seen once. Sequenced material: tumor-infiltrating naive CD4+ T cells sorted from the breast tumor. These receptors were obtained from a female donor with breast cancer. Each CDR3 is given with its conserved first and last residue. D genes are given only for firm matches. Size tells how often a clone was seen (once, few, many) or the class of an expanded clone, and some rows leave it out.

d_gene: TRBD1; abundance: few; v_gene: TRBV5-1; j_gene: TRBJ1-1; CDR3nt: TGCGCCGGCAGCTTGAATACAGGGGCCCGGAACACTGAAGCTTTCTTT; CDR3aa: CAGSLNTGARNTEAFF
d_gene: .; abundance: few; v_gene: TRBV28; j_gene: TRBJ1-2; CDR3nt: TGTGCCAGCAGTTTAGCAGGGGATAACTATGGCTACACCTTC; CDR3aa: CASSLAGDNYGYTF
d_gene: TRBD1; abundance: few; v_gene: TRBV20-1; j_gene: TRBJ1-5; CDR3nt: TGCAGTACTAGACCCAGACAGGGCGGGGGCCAGCCCCAGCATTTT; CDR3aa: CSTRPRQGGGQPQHF
d_gene: .; abundance: .; v_gene: TRBV28; j_gene: TRBJ1-3; CDR3nt: TGTGCCAGCAGTTTATATAACACCATATATTTT; CDR3aa: CASSLYNTIYF
d_gene: .; abundance: few; v_gene: TRBV4-2; j_gene: TRBJ1-5; CDR3nt: TGTGCCAGCAGCCGCCGCTTGGACACTCAGCCTCAGCATTTT; CDR3aa: CASSRRLDTQPQHF
d_gene: TRBD2; abundance: .; v_gene: TRBV5-1; j_gene: TRBJ2-3; CDR3nt: TGCGCCAGCAGCTTAAGTTTTAGCGGGACTAGCGAAGATACGCAGTATTTT; CDR3aa: CASSLSFSGTSEDTQYF
d_gene: .; abundance: few; v_gene: TRBV6-1; j_gene: TRBJ2-7; CDR3nt: TGTGCCAGCAGTGATCTTACTACCTTCTTAGCCTACGAGCAGTACTTC; CDR3aa: CASSDLTTFLAYEQYF
d_gene: .; abundance: many; v_gene: TRBV6-6; j_gene: TRBJ2-3; CDR3nt: TGTGCCAGCAGTACCGTCGGGGCAGATACGCAGTATTTT; CDR3aa: CASSTVGADTQYF
d_gene: .; abundance: few; v_gene: TRBV5-1; j_gene: TRBJ2-5; CDR3nt: TGCGCCAGCAGCTTGGGTGGCGGGGAAGAGACCCAGTACTTC; CDR3aa: CASSLGGGEETQYF
d_gene: .; abundance: .; v_gene: TRBV6-1; j_gene: TRBJ2-3; CDR3nt: TGTGCCAGCAGTGATCCTCCTGGGGGGTCCGATACGCAGTATTTT; CDR3aa: CASSDPPGGSDTQYF
d_gene: TRBD1; abundance: .; v_gene: TRBV29-1; j_gene: TRBJ1-5; CDR3nt: TGCGGCGTTGCCGGGGACAGCCTCAATCAGCCCCAGCATTTT; CDR3aa: CGVAGDSLNQPQHF
d_gene: TRBD2; abundance: few; v_gene: TRBV5-1; j_gene: TRBJ2-4; CDR3nt: TGCGCCAGCAGCCCGACTAGCGGGGAGGCTAACATTCAGTACTTC; CDR3aa: CASSPTSGEANIQYF
d_gene: TRBD1; abundance: .; v_gene: TRBV6-5; j_gene: TRBJ2-3; CDR3nt: TGTGCCAGCAGTTACGGGACAGGCTCTAGCACAGATACGCAGTATTTT; CDR3aa: CASSYGTGSSTDTQYF
d_gene: .; abundance: .; v_gene: TRBV20-1; j_gene: TRBJ1-3; CDR3nt: TGCAGTGCTTTCGGCAGGACTGGAAACACCATATATTTT; CDR3aa: CSAFGRTGNTIYF
d_gene: TRBD2; abundance: .; v_gene: TRBV4-1; j_gene: TRBJ2-5; CDR3nt: TGCACCAGCAGGACTAGCGGGAGAGCCGAGGAGACCCAGTACTTC; CDR3aa: CTSRTSGRAEETQYF
d_gene: .; abundance: few; v_gene: TRBV20-1; j_gene: TRBJ1-5; CDR3nt: TGCAGTGCTAGAGAACCCCAAAATCAGCCCCAGCATTTT; CDR3aa: CSAREPQNQPQHF
d_gene: .; abundance: .; v_gene: TRBV6-1; j_gene: TRBJ2-1; CDR3nt: TGTGCCACCGGGGCTACGGAAACCTACAATGAGCAGTTCTTC; CDR3aa: CATGATETYNEQFF
d_gene: TRBD1; abundance: few; v_gene: TRBV27; j_gene: TRBJ2-7; CDR3nt: TGTGCCAGCAGTTTCTCCGGGACAGGGTCATACGAGCAGTACTTC; CDR3aa: CASSFSGTGSYEQYF
d_gene: .; abundance: .; v_gene: TRBV25-1; j_gene: TRBJ1-1; CDR3nt: TGTGCCAGCGTTATAATTGAAGCTTTCTTT; CDR3aa: CASVIIEAFF
d_gene: .; abundance: .; v_gene: TRBV27; j_gene: TRBJ2-3; CDR3nt: TGTGCCAGCACCCGTCAAGATACGCAGTATTTT; CDR3aa: CASTRQDTQYF
d_gene: .; abundance: few; v_gene: TRBV6-2/TRBV6-3; j_gene: TRBJ2-1; CDR3nt: TGTGCCAGCAGTGGAGGGACCCTAACCAGACAGTTCTTC; CDR3aa: CASSGGTLTRQFF
d_gene: .; abundance: .; v_gene: TRBV12-3/TRBV12-4; j_gene: TRBJ1-2; CDR3nt: TGTGCCAGCAGTTTCAAGGCGGACAGCTCCTATGGCTACACCTTC; CDR3aa: CASSFKADSSYGYTF
d_gene: .; abundance: .; v_gene: TRBV7-9; j_gene: TRBJ2-5; CDR3nt: TGTGCCAGCAGCTCGCCCGGGACCCAAGAGACCCAGTACTTC; CDR3aa: CASSSPGTQETQYF
d_gene: TRBD2; abundance: few; v_gene: TRBV3-1; j_gene: TRBJ2-7; CDR3nt: TGTGCCAGCAGCCAAGGGACTAGCGTGACCTACGAGCAGTACTTC; CDR3aa: CASSQGTSVTYEQYF
d_gene: .; abundance: many; v_gene: TRBV7-2; j_gene: TRBJ2-1; CDR3nt: TGTGCCAGCAGCTTAGAGGGGATCGGTGAGCAGTTCTTC; CDR3aa: CASSLEGIGEQFF
d_gene: TRBD2; abundance: few; v_gene: TRBV7-9; j_gene: TRBJ2-7; CDR3nt: TGTGCCAGCAGCTTAGTTGGGACTAGCTTCTCCTACGAGCAGTACTTC; CDR3aa: CASSLVGTSFSYEQYF
d_gene: .; abundance: .; v_gene: TRBV5-1; j_gene: TRBJ2-3; CDR3nt: TGCGCCAGCGGGCTAAACACAGATACGCAGTATTTT; CDR3aa: CASGLNTDTQYF
d_gene: .; abundance: few; v_gene: TRBV7-2; j_gene: TRBJ2-5; CDR3nt: TGTGCCAGCAGCCCGCCGGGGCAGCTGGGCGCGGTAACCCAGTACTTC; CDR3aa: CASSPPGQLGAVTQYF
d_gene: TRBD1; abundance: once; v_gene: TRBV6-1; j_gene: TRBJ2-7; CDR3nt: TGTGCCAGCAGTGCCCCGGGACAGGGAACATACGAGCAGTACTTC; CDR3aa: CASSAPGQGTYEQYF